This T cell receptor (beta chain) was observed in a study of CD8+ T cells in alopecia areata. Across the study: Among treated patients, oral tofacitinib was administered at 5 to 10 mg twice daily. Treatment with tofacitinib (6 to 18 months) was followed by 6 months off drug. The investigators scored severity in treated patients by the percentage of affected scalp area. Regarding the study as a whole: One nonresponder leaves baseline CD8+ expansion's link to response uncertain.

Following RNA extraction, reverse transcription yielded cDNA that acted as the sequencing template. Assay used: immunoSEQ multiplex PCR; TCRdb lists only in-frame clones, some missing. Of about 110,000 clones in the sample, 84% were seen once. Trimming removed 3 bases from V and 4 bases from J, with 9 bases in between. The CDR3 is 13 residues long. The germline V gene encodes CDR1 MNHEY and CDR2 SMNVEV (reference sequence). In regard to this clone: Its cognate antigen is unknown.

The treatment is: oral pan-JAK inhibitor, 5-10 mg twice daily. This rearrangement joins TRBV27 to TRBJ1-1, with D perhaps TRBD1 (5 bases). This receptor was identified in a human donor with alopecia areata. The specimen comprised CD8+ T cells sorted from blood, sampled at week 24, from a patient treated with tofacitinib. CDR3 in DNA: TGTGCCAGCAGTTTGGGGGGGGGCACTGAAGCTTTCTTT. Protein sequence: CASSLGGGTEAFF.